These T cell receptor beta chains were read from a single sample in a study of vaccination and CD4 T cells after COVID-19. The antigens of these receptors remain unknown. TCRdb used MiXCR to reprocess the PCR reads, holding one entry per CDR3 protein. The repertoire includes 15,000 to 19,000 distinct CDR3 sequences, 48% of them detected once, and about 16% sits in the top ten. Here the sequenced sample was CD4+ T cells from blood, cultured in vitro, taken before SARS-CoV-2 vaccination. The receptors were sampled from a human donor who had recovered from COVID-19. Each CDR3 is given with its conserved first and last residue. D genes are given only for firm matches. Size tells how often a clone was seen (once, few, many) or the class of an expanded clone, and some rows leave it out.

D gene	CDR3 length	V gene	clone size	J gene	CDR3 DNA	CDR3 protein
TRBD1	18	TRBV12-3/TRBV12-4	NA	TRBJ2-5	TGTGCCAGCAGTTTAGGGGTTAGACAGGGCCAGTCCCAAGAGACCCAGTACTTC	CASSLGVRQGQSQETQYF
TRBD2	15	TRBV2	NA	TRBJ2-3	TGTGCCAGCAGCCCAACTAGCGGGGGAAAAGATACGCAGTATTTT	CASSPTSGGKDTQYF
NA	14	TRBV12-3/TRBV12-4	NA	TRBJ2-4	TGTGCCAGCAGTCCTAGTAGCGGCAAAAACATTCAGTACTTC	CASSPSSGKNIQYF
NA	19	TRBV6-1	few	TRBJ2-2	TGTGCCAGCATCCTACGCCGACGCGACCCCGCCGGTACTACCGGGGAGCTGTTTTTT	CASILRRRDPAGTTGELFF
NA	12	TRBV19	NA	TRBJ2-1	TGTGCCAGTAGGACCGAAGGCGATGAGCAGTTCTTC	CASRTEGDEQFF
TRBD2	13	TRBV10-3	NA	TRBJ2-5	TGTGCCATCAGGGGGGAGGGCCGGGAGACCCAGTACTTC	CAIRGEGRETQYF
NA	15	TRBV10-3	NA	TRBJ1-5	TGTGCCATCAGTGAGGTACAAGCAGGCAATCAGCCCCAGCATTTT	CAISEVQAGNQPQHF
TRBD1	14	TRBV11-2	NA	TRBJ1-6	TGTGCCAGCAGCTTAACAGGGGGTTTGTCACCCCTCCACTTT	CASSLTGGLSPLHF
TRBD1	16	TRBV12-3/TRBV12-4	NA	TRBJ2-3	TGTGCCAGCAGTTTAGATCGGCAGGGGGCCACAGATACGCAGTATTTT	CASSLDRQGATDTQYF
NA	16	TRBV24-1	NA	TRBJ2-6	TGTGCCACCAGTGACGGCACAGGGACTGGGGCCAACGTCCTGACTTTC	CATSDGTGTGANVLTF
NA	14	TRBV20-1	few	TRBJ1-5	TGCAGTGCTAGCCCAGACAGTAGCAATCAGCCCCAGCATTTT	CSASPDSSNQPQHF
TRBD2	16	TRBV19	NA	TRBJ2-2	TGTGCCAGTAGTGCGTGGAGCGGGAGGGCCGCCGGGGAGCTGTTTTTT	CASSAWSGRAAGELFF
NA	14	TRBV20-1	NA	TRBJ1-5	TGCAGTGCTAGCGGTGGAGGGAGTAATCAGCCCCAGCATTTT	CSASGGGSNQPQHF
TRBD1	15	TRBV20-1	NA	TRBJ1-2	TGCAGTGCTAGGGTCGTTGCAGGGGGTAACTATGGCTACACCTTC	CSARVVAGGNYGYTF
NA	15	TRBV19	few	TRBJ1-1	TGTGCCACTCGAATCCGACCGAGCGGGAACACTGAAGCTTTCTTT	CATRIRPSGNTEAFF
NA	15	TRBV10-3	NA	TRBJ1-1	TGTGCCATCCGTACGACAGGCTCGGTAAACACTGAAGCTTTCTTT	CAIRTTGSVNTEAFF
TRBD2	13	TRBV7-9	NA	TRBJ2-5	TGTGCCAGCAGCTCTAGCGGGAGGGAGACCCAGTACTTC	CASSSSGRETQYF
NA	14	TRBV5-4	NA	TRBJ2-7	TGTGCCAGCAGCCCCCAGCAGGCCCCGGGCGAGCAGTACTTC	CASSPQQAPGEQYF
NA	13	TRBV7-2	NA	TRBJ2-7	TGTGCCAGCAGCTTCCTAGGATCGAGCGAGCAGTACTTC	CASSFLGSSEQYF
NA	15	TRBV20-1	NA	TRBJ2-3	TGCAGTGCTAGAGATGTTCCGGGTTCCACAGATACGCAGTATTTT	CSARDVPGSTDTQYF
NA	13	TRBV2	few	TRBJ1-2	TGTGCCAGCAGTGGCCGGGACTCTTATGGCTACACCTTC	CASSGRDSYGYTF
TRBD1	15	TRBV28	few	TRBJ2-7	TGTGCCAGCAGTTTTCGAGGGGGCCCACCTACGGGGCAGTACTTC	CASSFRGGPPTGQYF
NA	14	TRBV4-1	once	TRBJ2-5	TGCGCCAGCAGCTTTCGACTCGTAAGAGAGACCCAGTACTTC	CASSFRLVRETQYF
TRBD2	14	TRBV28	NA	TRBJ2-7	TGTGCCAGCAGTTTAGGGGCTAGCGGGAACGAGCAGTACTTC	CASSLGASGNEQYF
TRBD1	14	TRBV7-9	NA	TRBJ1-6	TGTGCCAGCAGCCGGGACAGGGAGAATTCACCCCTCCACTTT	CASSRDRENSPLHF
TRBD2	17	TRBV6-1	NA	TRBJ2-7	TGTGCCAGCAGTGAACGGGGACTAGCGGCTGGTACCTACGAGCAGTACTTC	CASSERGLAAGTYEQYF
TRBD2	16	TRBV6-1	NA	TRBJ2-3	TGTGCCAGCAGCCACCGGGTAGCGGGAGTCACAGATACGCAGTATTTT	CASSHRVAGVTDTQYF
NA	15	TRBV28	NA	TRBJ1-1	TGTGCCAGCAGTGCGACGGGGGGCGCTCACACTGAAGCTTTCTTT	CASSATGGAHTEAFF
TRBD1	15	TRBV2	NA	TRBJ1-2	TGTGCCAGCAGTGAGGGGACAGGGAGCAACTATGGCTACACCTTC	CASSEGTGSNYGYTF
NA	13	TRBV7-3	few	TRBJ2-7	TGTGCCAGCAGCTTAAATTACGATGGGGAGCAGTACTTC	CASSLNYDGEQYF
NA	12	TRBV7-9	few	TRBJ2-7	TGTGCCAGCAGCATCGGGGACGTCGGTCAGTACTTC	CASSIGDVGQYF
NA	12	TRBV30	NA	TRBJ1-5	TGTGCCTGGAGTCCGGGTTATCAGCCCCAGCATTTT	CAWSPGYQPQHF
NA	12	TRBV7-6	NA	TRBJ1-1	TGTGCCAGCAGAAATGGGAACACTGAAGCTTTCTTT	CASRNGNTEAFF
NA	12	TRBV12-3/TRBV12-4	once	TRBJ1-1	TGTGCCAGCAATATCATTGAGGGAGAAGCTTTCTTT	CASNIIEGEAFF
TRBD2	14	TRBV28	NA	TRBJ2-7	TGTGCCAGCAGAAAAAGCGGGAGAGGGGGGGAGCAGTACTTC	CASRKSGRGGEQYF
TRBD1	13	TRBV20-1	few	TRBJ2-3	TGCAGTGCTAGAGTTCCTACGGGACAGAATTTATATTTT	CSARVPTGQNLYF
TRBD1	17	TRBV20-1	NA	TRBJ2-3	TGCAGTGCTGCGAGCCAGGGGGCGAAGTCTAGCACAGATACGCAGTATTTT	CSAASQGAKSSTDTQYF
TRBD1	17	TRBV12-5	NA	TRBJ2-3	TGTGCTAGTGGTTTGGTACGTGACAGGGACGGGGCAGATACGCAGTATTTT	CASGLVRDRDGADTQYF
NA	13	TRBV11-2	few	TRBJ2-7	TGTGCCAGCAGCTTCAGGGAGCCCTACGAGCAGTACTTC	CASSFREPYEQYF
NA	15	TRBV4-1	NA	TRBJ2-7	TGCGCCAGCAGCCAAACGGAACTGAGCTCCTACGAGCAGTACTTC	CASSQTELSSYEQYF
NA	15	TRBV30	NA	TRBJ2-3	TGTGCCTGGAGTGTTCCTAACGGCCTCACAGATACGCAGTATTTT	CAWSVPNGLTDTQYF